This TCR beta chain derives from a study of cytotoxic CD8 clonotypes in ibrutinib-treated CLL. Study overall: For this cohort, patients were about a dozen relapsed/refractory and about 14 treatment-naive, while 17 to 18 were IGHV unmutated. The study recorded mean values of approximately 260,000 productive templates and approximately 100,000 productive rearrangements per sample. Study conclusions and caveats: Public clonotypes were rare and shrank or held steady on treatment.

A word on this clone: Its antigen is unidentified.

There are 22 residues in the CDR3. CDR1 and CDR2 from the germline V gene are SNHLY and FYNNEI. Trimming pared 2 bases from V and 2 bases from J, leaving 32 bases between. The intended depth for sequencing was 1 in 200,000 to 1 in 1 million T cells. The repertoire was sequenced with immunoSEQ multiplex PCR; TCRdb's copy has only in-frame clones and lacks some. The table shows some 61,000 clones, with roughly 72% occurring only once. The specimen was PBMCs, collected after 12 months of ibrutinib treatment. This clonotype was obtained from a human donor with chronic lymphocytic leukemia. The gene calls are TRBV2 and TRBJ2-3; D perhaps matches TRBD1 (6 bases). In DNA, the CDR3 is TGTGCCAGCAGTGAACCCCCCACCACGAGACCGGGACACAACTCCCTCACAGATACGCAGTATTTT. Protein product: CASSEPPTTRPGHNSLTDTQYF.